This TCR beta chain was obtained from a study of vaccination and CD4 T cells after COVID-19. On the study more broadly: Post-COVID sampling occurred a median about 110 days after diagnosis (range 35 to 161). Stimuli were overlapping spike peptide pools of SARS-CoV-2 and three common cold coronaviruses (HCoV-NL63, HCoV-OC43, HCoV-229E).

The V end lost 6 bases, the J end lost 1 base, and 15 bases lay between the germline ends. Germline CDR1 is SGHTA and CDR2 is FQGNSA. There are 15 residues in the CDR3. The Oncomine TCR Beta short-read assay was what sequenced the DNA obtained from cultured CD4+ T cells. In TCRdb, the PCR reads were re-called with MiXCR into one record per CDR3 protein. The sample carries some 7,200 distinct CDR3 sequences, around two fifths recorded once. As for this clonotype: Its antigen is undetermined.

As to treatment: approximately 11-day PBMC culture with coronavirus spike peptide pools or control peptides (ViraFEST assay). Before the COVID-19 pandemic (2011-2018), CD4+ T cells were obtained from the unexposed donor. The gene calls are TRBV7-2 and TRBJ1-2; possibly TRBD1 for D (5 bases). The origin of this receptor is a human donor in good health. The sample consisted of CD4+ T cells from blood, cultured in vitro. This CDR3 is CASRLGPGYNYGYTF. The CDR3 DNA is TGTGCCAGCAGATTGGGACCAGGGTATAACTATGGCTACACCTTC. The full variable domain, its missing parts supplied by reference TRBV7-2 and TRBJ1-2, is GAGVSQSPSNKVTEKGKDVELRCDPISGHTALYWYRQSLGQGLEFLIYFQGNSAPDKSGLPSDRFSAERTGGSVSTLTIQRTQQEDSAVYLCASRLGPGYNYGYTFGSGTRLTVV.